Given below is one TCR beta chain in context. This sample stems from a study of blood T cell repertoires in COVID-19. Study background: Sample material is recorded as cDNA or gDNA derived from T cells, B-cell-depleted T cells, or PBMCs.

The V gene end was trimmed by 2 bases and the J gene end by 4 bases; junction bases not matched to a gene: 8. Germline assignment: CDR1 SEHNR and CDR2 FQNEAQ (reference sequence). The CDR3 covers 16 residues. In the study's own analysis: Reference gene primer amplification gave estimated nucleated cell counts. Assay: immunoSEQ multiplex PCR; the TCRdb copy retains only in-frame clones and omits some. V, J and clone size reflect that table, while D and trimming were determined from the DNA. The profile shows 44,000 or so clones, around 85% of them singletons. The sequence was obtained from a human donor in a cohort sampled during active COVID-19. The J gene is TRBJ1-3, the V gene TRBV7-9, with 7 bases matching TRBD1. The sample consisted of peripheral blood. The CDR3 protein is CASSLPRGRGGNTIYF. In nucleotides, the CDR3 is TGTGCCAGCAGCTTACCGAGGGGGCGCGGGGGAAACACCATATATTTT.